This T cell receptor beta chain was captured in a study of T cells in Graves' hyperthyroidism and ophthalmopathy. Study-level information: Peripheral blood draws took place at initial diagnosis, ahead of any treatment.

Among ophthalmopathy patients, the Clinical Activity Score reached at least 3, the NOSPECS grade reached at least 4, and duration remained under 3 months. Patients with uncontrolled infections, other autoimmune diseases, pregnancy or lactation were excluded. For this clonotype: Its cognate antigen is unknown.

RNA transcripts were the template for amplifying TCR beta CDR3 regions. With the HTBI primer set, the TCR CDR3 went through a first round of RT-PCR. TCRdb fed the multiplex PCR reads into MiXCR, producing one record per CDR3 protein. The table records 450,000 to 500,000 distinct CDR3 sequences, 22% of them present only once. General study results and limits: Patients with ophthalmopathy were separated from those with stable hyperthyroidism by a 13 V-J model.

Deletions cut 5 bases from V and 0 bases from J, with 20 bases between. CDR3 size: 18 residues. This TCR was recovered from a woman aged 70-85 years with Graves' ophthalmopathy. The J gene is TRBJ2-1, the V gene TRBV12-3 or TRBV12-4, with D possibly TRBD1 on 7 matching bases. The sequenced sample was blood. The CDR3 nucleotides are TGTGCCAGCAGTGAGAGGGGGGAGACAGGGAGCTCCTACAATGAGCAGTTCTTC. It is translated as CASSERGETGSSYNEQFF.